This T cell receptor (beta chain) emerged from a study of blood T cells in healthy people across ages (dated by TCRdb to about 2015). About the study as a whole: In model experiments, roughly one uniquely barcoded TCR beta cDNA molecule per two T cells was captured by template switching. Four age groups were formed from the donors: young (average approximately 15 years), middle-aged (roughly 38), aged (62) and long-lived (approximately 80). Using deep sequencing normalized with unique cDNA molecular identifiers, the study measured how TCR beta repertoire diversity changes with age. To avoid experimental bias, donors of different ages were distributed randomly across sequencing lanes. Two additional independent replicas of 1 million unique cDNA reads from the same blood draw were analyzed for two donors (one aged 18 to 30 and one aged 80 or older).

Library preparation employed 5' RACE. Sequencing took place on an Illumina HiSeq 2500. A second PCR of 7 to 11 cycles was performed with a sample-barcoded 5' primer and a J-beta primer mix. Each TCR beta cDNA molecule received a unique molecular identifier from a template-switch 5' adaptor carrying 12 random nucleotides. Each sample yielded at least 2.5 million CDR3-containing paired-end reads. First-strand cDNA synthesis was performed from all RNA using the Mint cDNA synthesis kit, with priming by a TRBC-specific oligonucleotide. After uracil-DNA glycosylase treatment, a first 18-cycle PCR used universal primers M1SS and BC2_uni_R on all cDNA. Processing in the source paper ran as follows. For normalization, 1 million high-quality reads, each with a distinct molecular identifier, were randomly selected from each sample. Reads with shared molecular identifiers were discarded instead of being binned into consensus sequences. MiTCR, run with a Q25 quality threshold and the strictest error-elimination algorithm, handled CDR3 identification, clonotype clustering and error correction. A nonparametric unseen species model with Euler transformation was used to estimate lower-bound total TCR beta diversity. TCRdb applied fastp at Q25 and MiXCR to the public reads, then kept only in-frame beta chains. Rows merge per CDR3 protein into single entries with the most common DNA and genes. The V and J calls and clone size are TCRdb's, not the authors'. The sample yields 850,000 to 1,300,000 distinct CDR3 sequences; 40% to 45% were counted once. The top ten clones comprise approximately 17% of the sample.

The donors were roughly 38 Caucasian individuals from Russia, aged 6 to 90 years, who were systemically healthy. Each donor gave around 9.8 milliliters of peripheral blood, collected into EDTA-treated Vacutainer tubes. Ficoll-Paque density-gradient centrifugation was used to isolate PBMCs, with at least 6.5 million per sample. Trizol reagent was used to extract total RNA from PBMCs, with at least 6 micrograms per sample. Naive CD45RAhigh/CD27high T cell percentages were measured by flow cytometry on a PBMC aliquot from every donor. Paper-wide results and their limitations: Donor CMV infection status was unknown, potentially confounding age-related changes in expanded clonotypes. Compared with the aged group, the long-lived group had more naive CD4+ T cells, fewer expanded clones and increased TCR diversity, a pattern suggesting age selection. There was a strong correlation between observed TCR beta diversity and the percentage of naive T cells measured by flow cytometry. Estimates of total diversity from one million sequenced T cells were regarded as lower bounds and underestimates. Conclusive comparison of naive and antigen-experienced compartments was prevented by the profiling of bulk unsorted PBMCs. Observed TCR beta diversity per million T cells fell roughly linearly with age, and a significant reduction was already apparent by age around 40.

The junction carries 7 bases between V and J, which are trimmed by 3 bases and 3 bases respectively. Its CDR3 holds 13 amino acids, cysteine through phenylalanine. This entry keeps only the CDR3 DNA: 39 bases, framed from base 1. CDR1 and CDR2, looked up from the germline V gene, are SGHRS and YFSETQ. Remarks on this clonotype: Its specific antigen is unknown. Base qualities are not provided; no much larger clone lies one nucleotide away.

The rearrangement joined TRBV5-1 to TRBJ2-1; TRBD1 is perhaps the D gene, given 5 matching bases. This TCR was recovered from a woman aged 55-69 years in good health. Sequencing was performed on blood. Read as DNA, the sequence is TGCGCCAGCAGCTCGGACAACTACAATGAGCAGTTCTTC. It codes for CASSSDNYNEQFF.